The 10 T cell receptor beta chains presented below share a single source sample, sequenced in a study of tumor-infiltrating lymphocytes in primary liver carcinoma. The source of the blood RNA was unsorted whole blood, and germline DNA was extracted as well. From 500 ng of total RNA, TCR beta-specific cDNA was reverse-transcribed using a constant-region primer. ARM-PCR was slightly modified, and three nested multiplex PCR rounds with it gave rise to the TCR beta libraries. TRBV1-TRBV30 forward primers and a C-beta reverse primer were used in the first two PCR rounds, which each ran for approximately 11 cycles. TCRdb analysed the multiplex PCR reads with MiXCR anew, one entry per CDR3 protein. This sample yields hundreds of thousands of distinct CDR3 sequences, of which 50% to 70% are seen a single time; roughly 10% belongs to the top ten. Sequenced material: peripheral blood. The receptor set was obtained from a man aged 35 to 55 with primary liver carcinoma and hepatitis B virus infection.

Concerning this clonotype: Germline and junction disagree at one end, which may indicate a read error. V and J are TRBV6-2 or TRBV6-3 and TRBJ2-5, with 7 bases aligning to TRBD1. Germline CDR1 is MNHEY and CDR2 is SVGEGT. CDR3 length: 17 amino acids. The CDR3 here is CTSSLLRGPSYQETQYF. The CDR3 nucleotides are TGTACCAGCAGTTTGTTGAGGGGGCCTTCGTACCAAGAGACCCAGTACTTC.

This clonotype showed up just once. No conserved phenylalanine or tryptophan is present at the end of the CDR3, so a read error is the likely explanation. This chain connects TRBV11-2 to TRBJ2-1; D is perhaps TRBD1 (6 bases). There are 16 residues in the CDR3. Germline assignment: CDR1 SGHAT and CDR2 FQNNGV. In DNA form, the CDR3 reads TGTGTCAGCAGCTTAAGGGGGAAAAGCTCCTACAATGAGCAGTTCATC. Translating gives CVSSLRGKSSYNEQFI.

A word on this clonotype: A much larger clone is a single base away; this may be a read error. The V gene is TRBV14, the J gene TRBJ2-5; D is undetermined. The length of the CDR3 is 13 residues. CDR1 and CDR2 (germline): SGHDN, FVKESK. CDR3 coding DNA: TGTGCCAGCAGCCAAGCGTTAAAAGAGACCCACTACTTC. Its translation is CASSQALKETHYF.

In the case of this clonotype: This may stem from a read error, because a much larger clone lies one nucleotide away. The V gene is TRBV12-3 or TRBV12-4, the J gene TRBJ2-2; 13 bases match TRBD2. This CDR3 region has 15 residues. V shed 10 bases and J 4 bases; nucleotides not matched to a gene: 6. Here the CDR3 DNA reads TGTGCCAACACCAGACTAGCGGGGGGCACCGGGGAGCTGTTTTTT. This codes for CANTRLAGGTGELFF.

The sample holds many counts of this clonotype. The V and J genes are TRBV10-3 and TRBJ2-2; D call uncertain. From germline, CDR1 is ENHRY and CDR2 SYGVKD. The CDR3 runs 12 residues. Trimming cost V 4 bases and J 7 bases, with 7 bases left between them. The CDR3 coding sequence is TGTGCCATCAGTGGGGGTGACGGGGAGCTGTTTTTT. Its protein is CAISGGDGELFF.

J is TRBJ1-2 and V is TRBV13, with 7 bases fitting TRBD1. This CDR3 is built from 13 residues. CDR1 is PRHDT, CDR2 FYEKMQ, per germline (reference sequence). V was pared by 6 bases and J by 4 bases, with 5 bases of the junction left unmatched. CDR3 sequence: CASRHRGLYGYTF. DNA of the CDR3: TGTGCCAGCAGGCACAGGGGTCTCTATGGCTACACCTTC.

Concerning this clonotype: It may be a read error: a sequence one base away is much more abundant. V is TRBV12-3 or TRBV12-4 and J is TRBJ2-3; 12 bases line up with TRBD2. The CDR3 length is 15 residues. The CDR3 DNA sequence: TGTGCCAGCTCTCTAGCGGGAGGGAGCACAGATATGCAGTATTTT. It is translated as CASSLAGGSTDMQYF.

In this sample, this clonotype turned up once. A read error may account for a junction end that differs from germline. In DNA, the CDR3 is TGTGCCAGCAGTTACGTCGGGGGATCTAACACAGATACGAAGTATTTT. It yields the protein CASSYVGGSNTDTKYF. The chain is built from TRBV6-6 and TRBJ2-3; the D gene is possibly TRBD2 (6 bases). The germline V gene encodes CDR1 MNHNY and CDR2 SVGAGI (reference sequence). The CDR3 contains 16 residues.

This chain connects TRBV7-9 to TRBJ2-1; D is undetermined. V dropped 3 bases and J dropped 7 bases, with 13 bases sitting between them. The CDR3 runs to 14 residues. Germline CDR1 is SEHNR and CDR2 is FQNEAQ (reference sequence). The CDR3 spells CASSFGWEGNEQFF. CDR3 bases: TGTGCCAGCAGCTTTGGGTGGGAAGGTAATGAGCAGTTCTTC.

There are many counts of this clonotype. The V call is TRBV4-2, the J call TRBJ2-7, with a tentative D call TRBD1 (7 bases). The CDR3 extends over 17 amino acids. From germline, CDR1 is LGHNA and CDR2 YNFKEQ. V lost 4 bases, J lost 0 bases, and 19 bases lay in between. CDR3 region: CASSLQGGGTSSYEQYF. The CDR3 DNA is TGTGCCAGCAGCCTCCAAGGGGGCGGGACGAGCTCCTACGAGCAGTACTTC.